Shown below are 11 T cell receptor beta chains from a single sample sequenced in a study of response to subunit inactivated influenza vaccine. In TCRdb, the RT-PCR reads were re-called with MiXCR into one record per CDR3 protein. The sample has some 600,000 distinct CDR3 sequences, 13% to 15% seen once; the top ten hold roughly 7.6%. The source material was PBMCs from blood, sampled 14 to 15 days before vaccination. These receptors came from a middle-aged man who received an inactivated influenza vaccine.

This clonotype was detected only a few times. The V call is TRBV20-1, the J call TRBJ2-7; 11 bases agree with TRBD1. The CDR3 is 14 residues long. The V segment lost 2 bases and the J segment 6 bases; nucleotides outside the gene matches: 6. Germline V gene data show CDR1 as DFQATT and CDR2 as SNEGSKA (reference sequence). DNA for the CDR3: TGCAGTGCTAGATCAGGACAGGGGGCCGGCGAGCAGTACTTC. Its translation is CSARSGQGAGEQYF.

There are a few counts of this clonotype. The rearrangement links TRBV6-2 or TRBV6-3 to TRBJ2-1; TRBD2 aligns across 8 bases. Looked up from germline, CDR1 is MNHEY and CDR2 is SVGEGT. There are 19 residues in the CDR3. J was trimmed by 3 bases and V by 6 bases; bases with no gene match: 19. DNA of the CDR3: TGTGCCAGCAGACCTTTCGGACTAGCATCAGCTCCGATCTACAATGAGCAGTTCTTC. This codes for CASRPFGLASAPIYNEQFF.

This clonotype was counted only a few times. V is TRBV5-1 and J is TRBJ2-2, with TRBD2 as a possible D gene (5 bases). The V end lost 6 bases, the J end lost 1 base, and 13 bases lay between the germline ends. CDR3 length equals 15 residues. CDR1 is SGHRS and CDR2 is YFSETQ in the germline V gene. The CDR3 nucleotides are TGCGCCAGCACCCCCTTCGGAGGGAACACCGGGGAGCTGTTTTTT. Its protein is CASTPFGGNTGELFF.

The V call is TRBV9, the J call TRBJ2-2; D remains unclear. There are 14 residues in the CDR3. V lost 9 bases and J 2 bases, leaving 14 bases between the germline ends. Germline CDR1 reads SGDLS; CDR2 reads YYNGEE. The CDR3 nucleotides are TGTGCCACTGAGGCAGGTCACAACACCGGGGAGCTGTTTTTT. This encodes CATEAGHNTGELFF.

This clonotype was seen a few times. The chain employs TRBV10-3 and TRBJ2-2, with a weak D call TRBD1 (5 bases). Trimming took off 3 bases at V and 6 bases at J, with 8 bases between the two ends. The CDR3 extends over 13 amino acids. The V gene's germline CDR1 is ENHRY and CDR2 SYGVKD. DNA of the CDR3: TGTGCCATCAGTGACAGGGCGGCCGGGGAGCTGTTTTTT. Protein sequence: CAISDRAAGELFF.

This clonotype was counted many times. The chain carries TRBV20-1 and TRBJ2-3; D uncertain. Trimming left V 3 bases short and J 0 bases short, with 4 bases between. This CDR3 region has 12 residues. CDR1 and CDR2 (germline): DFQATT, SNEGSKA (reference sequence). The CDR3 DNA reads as TGCAGTGCTAGGGAGAGCACAGATACGCAGTATTTT. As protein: CSARESTDTQYF.

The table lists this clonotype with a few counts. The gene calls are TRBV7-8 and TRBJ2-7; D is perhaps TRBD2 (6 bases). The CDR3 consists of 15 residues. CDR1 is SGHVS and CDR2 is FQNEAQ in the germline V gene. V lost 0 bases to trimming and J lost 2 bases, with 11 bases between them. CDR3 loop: CASSLADLAPYEQYF. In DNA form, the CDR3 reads TGTGCCAGCAGCTTAGCGGACCTAGCGCCCTACGAGCAGTACTTC. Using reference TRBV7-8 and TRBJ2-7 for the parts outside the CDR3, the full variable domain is GAGVSQSPRYKVAKRGQDVALRCDPISGHVSLFWYQQALGQGPEFLTYFQNEAQLDKSGLPSDRFFAERPEGSVSTLKIQRTQQEDSAVYLCASSLADLAPYEQYFGPGTRLTVT.

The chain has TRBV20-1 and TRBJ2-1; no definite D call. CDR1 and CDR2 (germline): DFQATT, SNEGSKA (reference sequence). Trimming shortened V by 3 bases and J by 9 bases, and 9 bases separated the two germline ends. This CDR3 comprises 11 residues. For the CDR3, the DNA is TGCAGTGCTAGCTCAGCGACTGAGCAGTTCTTC. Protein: CSASSATEQFF.

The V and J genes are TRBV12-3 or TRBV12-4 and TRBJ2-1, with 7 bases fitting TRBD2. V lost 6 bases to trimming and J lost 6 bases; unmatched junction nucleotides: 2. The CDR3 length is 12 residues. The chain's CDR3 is CASRGTTNEQFF. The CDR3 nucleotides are TGTGCCAGCAGGGGGACTACCAATGAGCAGTTCTTC.

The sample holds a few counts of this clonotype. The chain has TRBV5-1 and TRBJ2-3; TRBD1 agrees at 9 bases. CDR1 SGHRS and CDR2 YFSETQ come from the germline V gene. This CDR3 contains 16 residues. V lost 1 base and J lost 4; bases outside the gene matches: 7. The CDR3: CASSLLGQGSADTQYF. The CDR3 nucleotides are TGCGCCAGCAGCTTGCTTGGACAGGGGAGCGCAGATACGCAGTATTTT.

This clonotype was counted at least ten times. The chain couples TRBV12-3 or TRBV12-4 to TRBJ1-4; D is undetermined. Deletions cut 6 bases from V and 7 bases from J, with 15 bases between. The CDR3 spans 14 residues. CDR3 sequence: CASRRPGGSEKLFF. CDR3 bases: TGTGCCAGCAGGAGACCGGGAGGTAGTGAAAAACTGTTTTTT.